This T cell receptor beta chain was profiled in a study of cytomegalovirus exposure and HLA in healthy donors. Study conclusions and caveats: Researchers reportedly found TCR beta sequences accurately predicted most subjects' HLA-A and HLA-B alleles.

With 60 Vbeta and 13 Jbeta primers, the PCR was carried out. Measured with immunoSEQ multiplex PCR; TCRdb has only the in-frame clones, and not every one. This sample carries 100,000 to 150,000 clones, 70% to 85% of them seen once, and the ten largest clones take 2.7%. V was trimmed by 3 bases and J by 4 bases, leaving 12 bases between them. Germline V gene sequence: CDR1 SEHNR, CDR2 FQNEAQ (reference sequence). This CDR3 is built from 14 residues. Comment on this clone: Its antigen is undetermined.

The sequencing sample was made of PBMCs. The sequence was collected from a boy between 2 and 10 years old in good health and CMV-seronegative. V is TRBV7-9 and J is TRBJ1-1; no clear D gene. CDR3 DNA sequence: TGTGCCAGCAGCTTCCGGGGTGGCGGCACTGAAGCTTTCTTT. Its translation is CASSFRGGGTEAFF.